A single sample gave rise to the 10 T cell receptor beta chains below, sequenced in a study of cytomegalovirus exposure and HLA in healthy donors. The PCR ran on 60 Vbeta and 13 Jbeta primers. TCRdb's table, derived via immunoSEQ multiplex PCR, lists solely in-frame clones and lacks some. The sample contains about 140,000 clones, roughly 80% of which appear only once. The sample consisted of PBMCs. These receptors all come from a female donor in good health and CMV-seronegative.

J is TRBJ2-7 and V is TRBV29-1; D may be TRBD1 (6 bases). Germline assignment: CDR1 SQVTM and CDR2 ANQGSEA. The CDR3 contains 11 residues. The germline V and J ends were trimmed by 8 bases and 5 bases, with 13 bases remaining between them. The CDR3 sequence: CSPIRDNEQYF. The CDR3 DNA follows: TGCAGCCCCATCCGGGACAACGAGCAGTACTTC.

The chain combines TRBV13 with TRBJ2-7; 14 bases are a match to TRBD2. The CDR3 has 15 amino acids. Trimming removed 5 bases from V and 4 bases from J; junction bases left unmatched: 4. CDR1 PRHDT and CDR2 FYEKMQ come from the germline V gene (reference sequence). CDR3 sequence: CASSQGLAGGYEQYF. Written as DNA, the CDR3 is TGTGCCAGCAGCCAAGGACTAGCGGGAGGTTACGAGCAGTACTTC.

The V gene is TRBV2, the J gene TRBJ1-4, with D possibly being TRBD1 (6 bases). The CDR3 is 15 amino acids. Trimming shortened V by 5 bases and J by 5 bases, and 15 bases separated the two germline ends. The V gene's germline CDR1 is SNHLY and CDR2 FYNNEI. CDR3: CASSLDRGKNEKLFF. DNA for the CDR3: TGTGCCAGCAGTTTGGACAGAGGAAAAAATGAAAAACTGTTTTTT. The variable domain in full, with the rest retrieved from reference TRBV2 and TRBJ1-4, is EPEVTQTPSHQVTQMGQEVILRCVPISNHLYFYWYRQILGQKVEFLVSFYNNEISEKSEIFDDQFSVERPDGSNFTLKIRSTKLEDSAMYFCASSLDRGKNEKLFFGSGTQLSVL.

The chain recombines TRBV27 with TRBJ2-7; tentative D call: TRBD2 (5 bases). In germline, CDR1 is MNHEY, CDR2 SMNVEV (reference sequence). The CDR3 covers 13 residues. The ends were cut back, 5 bases at V and 3 bases at J, with 11 bases in the middle. The CDR3 sequence is CASSPLGGYEQYF. CDR3 DNA: TGTGCCAGCAGTCCACTAGGAGGCTACGAGCAGTACTTC.

The chain couples TRBV5-1 to TRBJ2-1; D is possibly TRBD2 (6 bases). CDR1 and CDR2 (germline): SGHRS, YFSETQ. The CDR3 is 15 residues long. The V gene lost 0 bases and the J gene lost 9 bases, with 16 bases spanning the gap. The CDR3 nucleotides read TGCGCCAGCAGCTTGGCCAGTAGCGGTGGGAGTGAGCAGTTCTTC. Protein sequence: CASSLASSGGSEQFF.

This chain connects TRBV9 to TRBJ2-3; possibly TRBD2 for D (5 bases). V shed 0 bases and J shed 0 bases, with 11 bases lying between them. This CDR3 is built from 16 residues. Germline values: CDR1 SGDLS, CDR2 YYNGEE. The CDR3 DNA follows: TGTGCCAGCAGCGTAGGCGTTAGCGCCAGCACAGATACGCAGTATTTT. Translation: CASSVGVSASTDTQYF.

This clone was counted between two and nine times. This chain joins TRBV11-3 and TRBJ2-3, with 7 nucleotides matching TRBD1. J was trimmed by 4 bases and V by 5 bases; bases with no gene match: 6. Germline values: CDR1 SGHNT, CDR2 YENEEA. CDR3 size: 14 residues. CDR3 DNA sequence: TGTGCCAGCAGCGATAAAGGGGGCTCAGATACGCAGTATTTT. It encodes CASSDKGGSDTQYF.

The chain recombines TRBV6-5 with TRBJ2-7; 8 bases fit TRBD1. The CDR3 contains 15 residues. Germline loops: CDR1 MNHEY, CDR2 SVGAGI. The trim removed 0 bases at V and 0 bases at J, leaving 1 base unmatched. CDR3 region: CASSYSTGDSYEQYF. The CDR3 nucleotides are TGTGCCAGCAGTTACTCGACAGGGGACTCCTACGAGCAGTACTTC.

This clone showed up just a few times. The chain combines TRBV6-1 with TRBJ2-7; 8 bases fit TRBD1. The germline V gene encodes CDR1 MNHNS and CDR2 SASEGT. J gave up 4 bases and V 0 bases, and 8 bases lay outside the gene matches. The CDR3 sequence is 16 residues long. Written as DNA, the CDR3 is TGTGCCAGCAGTGAAGCCGGACAGGGAGGTAGATACGAGCAGTACTTC. Translated: CASSEAGQGGRYEQYF.

The DNA for the CDR3 is TGTGCCAGCTGCTTAGCGGTTAGCTCCTACAATGAGCAGTTCTTC. Encoded protein: CASCLAVSSYNEQFF. The chain joins TRBV18 to TRBJ2-1; D might be TRBD2 (6 bases). Germline-derived CDR1 and CDR2 are KGHSH and LQKENI. The CDR3 is 15 residues long. Trimming left V 7 bases short and J 0 bases short, with 13 bases between.